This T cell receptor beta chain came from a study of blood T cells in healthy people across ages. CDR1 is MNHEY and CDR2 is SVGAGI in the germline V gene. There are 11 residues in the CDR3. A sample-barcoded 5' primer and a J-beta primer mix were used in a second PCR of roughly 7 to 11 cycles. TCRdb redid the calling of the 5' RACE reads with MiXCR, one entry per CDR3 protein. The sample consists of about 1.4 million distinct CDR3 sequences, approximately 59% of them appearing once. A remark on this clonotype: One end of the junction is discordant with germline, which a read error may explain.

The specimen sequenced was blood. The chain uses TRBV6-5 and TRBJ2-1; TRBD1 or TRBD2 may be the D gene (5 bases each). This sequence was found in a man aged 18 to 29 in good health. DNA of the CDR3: TGTGCCAGTAGTTACCGTGGGGGGCAGTTCTTC. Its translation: CASSYRGGQFF.